This T cell receptor (beta chain) was obtained from a study of CD8 T cells in Susac syndrome. Random hexamers served to reverse transcribe roughly 0.45 to 1 ug RNA. TCRdb recomputed calls from the immunoSEQ multiplex PCR reads with MiXCR, one row per CDR3 protein. The sample carries approximately 210,000 distinct CDR3 sequences, 95% recorded once. Germline assignment: CDR1 SGHRS and CDR2 YFSETQ. J was trimmed by 4 bases and V by 4 bases; bases with no gene match: 13. This CDR3 comprises 16 residues. Source material: CD4+ T cells from PBMCs. This chain joins TRBV5-1 and TRBJ1-2; TRBD1 matches 7 bases. The sequence derives from a human donor with multiple sclerosis. The CDR3 spells CASSPDLGTEIYGYTF. The CDR3 nucleotides read TGCGCCAGCAGCCCCGATTTGGGGACAGAGATCTATGGCTACACCTTC.